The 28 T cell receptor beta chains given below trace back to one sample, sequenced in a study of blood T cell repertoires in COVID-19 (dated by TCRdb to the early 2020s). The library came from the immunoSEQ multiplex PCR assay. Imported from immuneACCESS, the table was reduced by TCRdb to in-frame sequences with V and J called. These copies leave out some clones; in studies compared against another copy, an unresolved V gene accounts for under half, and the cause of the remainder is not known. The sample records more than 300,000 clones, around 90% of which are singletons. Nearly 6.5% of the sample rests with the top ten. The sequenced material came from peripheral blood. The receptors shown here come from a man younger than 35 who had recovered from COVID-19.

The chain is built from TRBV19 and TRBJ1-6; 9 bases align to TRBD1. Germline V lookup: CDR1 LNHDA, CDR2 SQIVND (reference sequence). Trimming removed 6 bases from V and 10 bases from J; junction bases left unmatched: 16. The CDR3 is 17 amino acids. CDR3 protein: CASRKNPGQGFESPLHF. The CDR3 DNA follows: TGTGCCAGTAGAAAAAACCCGGGACAGGGCTTTGAGTCACCCCTCCACTTT.

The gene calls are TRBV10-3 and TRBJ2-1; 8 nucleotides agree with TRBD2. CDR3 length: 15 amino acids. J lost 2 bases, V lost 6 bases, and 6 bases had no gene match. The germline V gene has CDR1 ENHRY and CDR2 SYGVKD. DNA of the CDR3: TGTGCCATCAGCTCCCCGGGGGGGGCCTACAATGAGCAGTTCTTC. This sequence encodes CAISSPGGAYNEQFF.

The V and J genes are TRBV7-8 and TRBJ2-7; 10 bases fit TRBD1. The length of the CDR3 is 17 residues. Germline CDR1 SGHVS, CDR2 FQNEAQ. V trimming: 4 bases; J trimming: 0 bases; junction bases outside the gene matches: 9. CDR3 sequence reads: CASSSGTGVSSSYEQYF. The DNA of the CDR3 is TGTGCCAGCAGCTCCGGGACAGGGGTTTCTAGCTCCTACGAGCAGTACTTC.

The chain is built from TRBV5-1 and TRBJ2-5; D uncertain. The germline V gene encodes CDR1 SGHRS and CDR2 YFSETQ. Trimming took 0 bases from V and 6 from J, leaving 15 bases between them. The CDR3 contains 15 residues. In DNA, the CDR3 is TGCGCCAGCAGCTTGGCTCCTACAGTGATCCAGACCCAGTACTTC. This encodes CASSLAPTVIQTQYF. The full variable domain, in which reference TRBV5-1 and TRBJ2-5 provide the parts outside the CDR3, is KAGVTQTPRYLIKTRGQQVTLSCSPISGHRSVSWYQQTPGQGLQFLFEYFSETQRNKGNFPGRFSGRQFSNSRSEMNVSTLELGDSALYLCASSLAPTVIQTQYFGPGTRLLVL.

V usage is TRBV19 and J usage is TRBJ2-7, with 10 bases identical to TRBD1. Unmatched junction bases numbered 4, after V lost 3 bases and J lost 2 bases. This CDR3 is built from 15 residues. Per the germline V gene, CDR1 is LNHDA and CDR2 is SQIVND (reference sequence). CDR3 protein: CASSIGTGDTYEQYF. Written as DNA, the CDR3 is TGTGCCAGTAGTATCGGGACAGGGGACACCTACGAGCAGTACTTC.

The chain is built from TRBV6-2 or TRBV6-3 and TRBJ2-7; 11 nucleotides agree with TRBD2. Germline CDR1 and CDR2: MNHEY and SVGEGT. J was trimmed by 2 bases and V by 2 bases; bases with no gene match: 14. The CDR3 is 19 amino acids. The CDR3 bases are TGTGCCAGCAGTTACCGATTGGGACTAGCGGAGGTAGGCACCTACGAGCAGTACTTC. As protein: CASSYRLGLAEVGTYEQYF.

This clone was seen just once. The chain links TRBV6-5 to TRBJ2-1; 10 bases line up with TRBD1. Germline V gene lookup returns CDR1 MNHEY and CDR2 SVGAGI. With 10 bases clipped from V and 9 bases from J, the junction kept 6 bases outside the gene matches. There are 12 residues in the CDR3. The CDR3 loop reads CATAGTGVEQFF. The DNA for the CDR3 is TGTGCCACAGCGGGGACAGGGGTTGAGCAGTTCTTC.

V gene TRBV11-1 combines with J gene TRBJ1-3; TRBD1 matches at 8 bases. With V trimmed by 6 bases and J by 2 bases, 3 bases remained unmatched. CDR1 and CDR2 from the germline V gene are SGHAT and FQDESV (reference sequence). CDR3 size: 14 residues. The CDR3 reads CASSRQGTGNTIYF. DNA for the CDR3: TGTGCCAGCAGTCGACAGGGGACTGGAAACACCATATATTTT.

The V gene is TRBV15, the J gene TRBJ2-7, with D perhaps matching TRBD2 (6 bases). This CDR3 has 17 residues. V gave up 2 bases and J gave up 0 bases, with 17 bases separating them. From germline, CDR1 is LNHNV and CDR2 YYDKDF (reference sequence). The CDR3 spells CATSRQIGGDNSYEQYF. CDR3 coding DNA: TGTGCCACCAGCAGACAGATTGGAGGGGATAACTCCTACGAGCAGTACTTC.

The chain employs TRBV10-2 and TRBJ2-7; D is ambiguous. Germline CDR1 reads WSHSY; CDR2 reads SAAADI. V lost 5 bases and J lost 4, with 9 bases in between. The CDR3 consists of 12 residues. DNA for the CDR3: TGCGCCAGCAGTCACCTCGGTTACGAGCAGTACTTC. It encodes CASSHLGYEQYF.

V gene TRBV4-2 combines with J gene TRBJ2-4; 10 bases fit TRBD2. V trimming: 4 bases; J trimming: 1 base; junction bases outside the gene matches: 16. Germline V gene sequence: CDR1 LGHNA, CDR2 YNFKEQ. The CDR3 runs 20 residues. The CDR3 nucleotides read TGTGCCAGCAGCCTAGAAGGTCCTAGCGGGGGTCGAACGGCCAAAAACATTCAGTACTTC. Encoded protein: CASSLEGPSGGRTAKNIQYF.

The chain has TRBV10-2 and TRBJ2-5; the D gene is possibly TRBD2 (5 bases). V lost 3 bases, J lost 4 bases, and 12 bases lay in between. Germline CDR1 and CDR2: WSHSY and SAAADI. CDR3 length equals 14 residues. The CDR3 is CASSDGLAGETQYF. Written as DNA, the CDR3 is TGCGCCAGCAGTGATGGGCTAGCAGGAGAGACCCAGTACTTC.

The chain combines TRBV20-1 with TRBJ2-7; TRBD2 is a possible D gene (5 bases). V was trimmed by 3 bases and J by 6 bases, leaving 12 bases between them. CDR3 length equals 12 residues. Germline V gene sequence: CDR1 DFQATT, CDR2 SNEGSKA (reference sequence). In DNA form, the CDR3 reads TGCAGTGCTAGTCCTTCTAGCCCCGAGCAGTACTTC. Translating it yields CSASPSSPEQYF.

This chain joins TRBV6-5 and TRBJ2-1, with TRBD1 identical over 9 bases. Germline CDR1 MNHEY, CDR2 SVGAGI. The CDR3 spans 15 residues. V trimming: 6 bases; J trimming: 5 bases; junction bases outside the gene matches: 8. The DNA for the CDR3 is TGTGCCAGCAGGGAGCCGGACAGGGGAAACAATGAGCAGTTCTTC. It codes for CASREPDRGNNEQFF.

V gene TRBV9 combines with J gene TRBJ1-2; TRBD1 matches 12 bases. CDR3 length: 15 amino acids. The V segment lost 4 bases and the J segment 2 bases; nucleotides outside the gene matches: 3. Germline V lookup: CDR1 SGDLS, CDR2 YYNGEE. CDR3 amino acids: CASSPGTGGNYGYTF. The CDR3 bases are TGTGCCAGCAGCCCCGGGACAGGGGGCAACTATGGCTACACCTTC.

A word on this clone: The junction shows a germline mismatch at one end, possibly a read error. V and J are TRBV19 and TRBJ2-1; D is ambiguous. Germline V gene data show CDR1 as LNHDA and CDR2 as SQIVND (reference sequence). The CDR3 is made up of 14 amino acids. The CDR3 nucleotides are TGTGCCAGTAGCCCCTTCACCTCCTACAGTGAGCAGTTCTTC. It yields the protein CASSPFTSYSEQFF.

The CDR3 loop reads CASGVTGEAFF. CDR3 bases: TGTGCTAGTGGTGTGACAGGGGAAGCTTTCTTT. The V gene is TRBV12-5, the J gene TRBJ1-1; 7 bases agree with TRBD1. Germline-derived CDR1 and CDR2 are LGHNT and FRNRAP. The CDR3 has 11 amino acids. V lost 5 bases to trimming and J lost 8 bases; unmatched junction nucleotides: 2.

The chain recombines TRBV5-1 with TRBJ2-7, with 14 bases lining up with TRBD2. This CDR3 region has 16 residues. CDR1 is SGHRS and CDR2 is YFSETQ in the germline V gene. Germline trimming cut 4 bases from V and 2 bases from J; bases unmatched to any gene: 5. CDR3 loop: CASSGGTSGGPYEQYF. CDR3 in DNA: TGCGCCAGCAGCGGGGGGACTAGCGGGGGCCCCTACGAGCAGTACTTC.

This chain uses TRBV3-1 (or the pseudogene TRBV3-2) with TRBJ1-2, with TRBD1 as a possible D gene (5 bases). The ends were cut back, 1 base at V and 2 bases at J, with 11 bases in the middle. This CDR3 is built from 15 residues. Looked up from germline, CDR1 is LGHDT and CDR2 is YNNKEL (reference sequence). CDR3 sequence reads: CASSQVYAGNYGYTF. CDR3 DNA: TGTGCCAGCAGCCAAGTCTACGCAGGGAACTATGGCTACACCTTC.

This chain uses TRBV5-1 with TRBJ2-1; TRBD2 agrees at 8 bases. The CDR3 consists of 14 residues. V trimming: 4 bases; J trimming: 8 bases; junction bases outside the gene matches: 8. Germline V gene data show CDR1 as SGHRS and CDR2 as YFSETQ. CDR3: CASSPGLEGDEQFF. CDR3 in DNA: TGCGCCAGCAGCCCGGGACTAGAAGGTGATGAGCAGTTCTTC. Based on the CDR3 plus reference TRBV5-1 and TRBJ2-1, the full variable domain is KAGVTQTPRYLIKTRGQQVTLSCSPISGHRSVSWYQQTPGQGLQFLFEYFSETQRNKGNFPGRFSGRQFSNSRSEMNVSTLELGDSALYLCASSPGLEGDEQFFGPGTRLTVL.

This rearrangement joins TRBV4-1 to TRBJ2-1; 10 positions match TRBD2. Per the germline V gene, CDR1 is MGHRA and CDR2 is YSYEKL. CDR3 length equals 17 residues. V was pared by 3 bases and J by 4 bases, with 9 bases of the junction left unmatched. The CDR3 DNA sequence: TGCGCCAGCAGCCAGAAAGAACTAGCGGGGAGTTACAATGAGCAGTTCTTC. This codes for CASSQKELAGSYNEQFF.

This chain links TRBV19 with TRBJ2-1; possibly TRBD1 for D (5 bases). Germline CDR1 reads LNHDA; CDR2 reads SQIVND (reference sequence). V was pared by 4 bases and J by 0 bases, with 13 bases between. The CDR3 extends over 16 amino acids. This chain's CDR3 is CASSSQGGDSYNEQFF. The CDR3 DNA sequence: TGTGCCAGTAGTAGCCAGGGCGGAGACTCCTACAATGAGCAGTTCTTC.

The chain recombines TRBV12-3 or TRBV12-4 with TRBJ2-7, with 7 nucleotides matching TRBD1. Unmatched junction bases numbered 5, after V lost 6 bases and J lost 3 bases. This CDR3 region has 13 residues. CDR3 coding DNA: TGTGCCAGCAGCTATGACAGGGACTACGAGCAGTACTTC. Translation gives CASSYDRDYEQYF.

CDR3: CAWGGSIPAKNIQYF. CDR3 nucleotides: TGTGCCTGGGGTGGGTCTATTCCAGCCAAAAACATTCAGTACTTC. The chain recombines TRBV30 with TRBJ2-4, with unresolved D. This CDR3 is built from 15 residues. Deletions cut 5 bases from V and 0 bases from J, with 14 bases between. Germline V gives CDR1 GTSNPN, CDR2 SVGIG (reference sequence).

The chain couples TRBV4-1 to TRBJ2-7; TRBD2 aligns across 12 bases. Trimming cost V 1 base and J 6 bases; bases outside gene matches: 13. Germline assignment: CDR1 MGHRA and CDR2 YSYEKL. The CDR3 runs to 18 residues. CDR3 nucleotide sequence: TGCGCCAGCAGCCAAGTTGAGCTAGCGGGGGGGCCGGCGGGCGAGCAGTACTTC. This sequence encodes CASSQVELAGGPAGEQYF.

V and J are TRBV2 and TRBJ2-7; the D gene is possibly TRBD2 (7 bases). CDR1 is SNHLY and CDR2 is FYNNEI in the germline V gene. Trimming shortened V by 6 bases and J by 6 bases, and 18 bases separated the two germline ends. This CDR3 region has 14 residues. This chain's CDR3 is CASRKQGGGGEQYF. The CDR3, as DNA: TGTGCCAGCAGAAAACAGGGCGGGGGCGGCGAGCAGTACTTC.

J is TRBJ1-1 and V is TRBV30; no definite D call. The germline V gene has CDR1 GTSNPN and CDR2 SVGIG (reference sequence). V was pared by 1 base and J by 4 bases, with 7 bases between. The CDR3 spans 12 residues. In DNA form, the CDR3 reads TGTGCCTGGAGTGCTATTCGCACTGAAGCTTTCTTT. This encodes CAWSAIRTEAFF.

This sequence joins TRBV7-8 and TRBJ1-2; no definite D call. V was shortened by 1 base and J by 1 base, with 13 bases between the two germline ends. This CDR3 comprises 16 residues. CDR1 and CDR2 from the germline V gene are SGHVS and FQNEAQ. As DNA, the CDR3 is TGTGCCAGCAGCTTAGAGGGTCGGACTGATAACTATGGCTACACCTTC. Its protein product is CASSLEGRTDNYGYTF.